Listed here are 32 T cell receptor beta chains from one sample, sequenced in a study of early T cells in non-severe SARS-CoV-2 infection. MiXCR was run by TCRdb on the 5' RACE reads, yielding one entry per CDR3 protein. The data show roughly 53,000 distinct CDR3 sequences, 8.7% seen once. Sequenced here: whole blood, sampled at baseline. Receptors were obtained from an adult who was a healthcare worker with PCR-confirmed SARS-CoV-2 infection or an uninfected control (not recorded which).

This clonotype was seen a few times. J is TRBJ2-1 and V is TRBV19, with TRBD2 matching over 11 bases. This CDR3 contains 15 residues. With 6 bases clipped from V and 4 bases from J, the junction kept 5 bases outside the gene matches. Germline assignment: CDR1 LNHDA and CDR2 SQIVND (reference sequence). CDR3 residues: CASSLSGRAYNEQFF. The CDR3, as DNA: TGTGCCAGTAGCCTTAGCGGGAGGGCATACAATGAGCAGTTCTTC.

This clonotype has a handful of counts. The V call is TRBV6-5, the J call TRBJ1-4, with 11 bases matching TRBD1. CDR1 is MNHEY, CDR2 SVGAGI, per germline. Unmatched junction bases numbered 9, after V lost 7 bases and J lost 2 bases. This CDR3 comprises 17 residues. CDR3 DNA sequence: TGTGCCAGCACCCGGACAGGGGGCCCTGGGACTAATGAAAAACTGTTTTTT. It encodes CASTRTGGPGTNEKLFF.

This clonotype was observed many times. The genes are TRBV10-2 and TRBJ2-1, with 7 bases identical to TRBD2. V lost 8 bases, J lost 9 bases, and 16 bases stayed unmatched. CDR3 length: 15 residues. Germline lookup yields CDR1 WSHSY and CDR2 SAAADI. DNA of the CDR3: TGCGCCAGCGGTCAAGATGAACTAGCGAGGGTTGAGCAGTTCTTC. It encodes CASGQDELARVEQFF.

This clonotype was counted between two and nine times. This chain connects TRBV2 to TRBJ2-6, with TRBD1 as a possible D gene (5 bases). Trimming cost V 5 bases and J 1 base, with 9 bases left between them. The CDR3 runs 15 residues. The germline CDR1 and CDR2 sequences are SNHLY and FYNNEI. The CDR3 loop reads CASSFQGSGANVLTF. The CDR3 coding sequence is TGTGCCAGCAGTTTTCAGGGATCTGGGGCCAACGTCCTGACTTTC.

The DNA for the CDR3 is TGCAGTGCTCACCGCCCAGGTGGCACTGAAGCTTTCTTT. Residues: CSAHRPGGTEAFF. The V call is TRBV20-1, the J call TRBJ1-1, with no clear D. Per germline, CDR1 DFQATT and CDR2 SNEGSKA (reference sequence). The CDR3 contains 13 residues. V was shortened by 5 bases and J by 4 bases, with 14 bases between the two germline ends.

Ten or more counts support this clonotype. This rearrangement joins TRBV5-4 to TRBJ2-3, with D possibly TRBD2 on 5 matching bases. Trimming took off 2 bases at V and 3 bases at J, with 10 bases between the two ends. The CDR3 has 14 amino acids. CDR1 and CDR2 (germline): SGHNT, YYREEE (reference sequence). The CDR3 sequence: CASSFRGATDTQYF. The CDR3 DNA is TGTGCCAGCAGCTTTCGGGGAGCTACAGATACGCAGTATTTT.

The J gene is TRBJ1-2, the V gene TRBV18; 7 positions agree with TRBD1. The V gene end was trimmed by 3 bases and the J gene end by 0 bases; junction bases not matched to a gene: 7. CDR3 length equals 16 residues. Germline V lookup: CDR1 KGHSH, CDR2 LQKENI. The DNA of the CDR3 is TGTGCCAGCTCACCCACTCCAGGGACAGCTAACTATGGCTACACCTTC. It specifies CASSPTPGTANYGYTF.

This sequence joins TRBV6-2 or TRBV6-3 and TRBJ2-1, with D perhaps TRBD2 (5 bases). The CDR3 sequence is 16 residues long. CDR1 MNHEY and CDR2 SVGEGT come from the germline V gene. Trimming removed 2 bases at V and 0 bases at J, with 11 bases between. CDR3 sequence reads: CASSYEGGGSYNEQFF. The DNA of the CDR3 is TGTGCCAGCAGTTACGAGGGCGGAGGCTCCTACAATGAGCAGTTCTTC.

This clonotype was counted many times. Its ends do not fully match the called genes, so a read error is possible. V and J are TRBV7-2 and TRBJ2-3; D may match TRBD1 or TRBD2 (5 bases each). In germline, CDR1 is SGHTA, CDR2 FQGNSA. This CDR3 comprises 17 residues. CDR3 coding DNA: TGTGCCAGCAGCTTAGTTGGCTATGGGGACCTCAACGAACGGGCCTTTTTT. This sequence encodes CASSLVGYGDLNERAFF.

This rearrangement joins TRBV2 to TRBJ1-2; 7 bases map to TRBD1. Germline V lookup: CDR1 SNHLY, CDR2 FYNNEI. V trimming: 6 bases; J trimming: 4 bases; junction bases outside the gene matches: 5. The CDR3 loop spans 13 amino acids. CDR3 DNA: TGTGCCAGCAGCCCGGGACAGCCCTATGGCTACACCTTC. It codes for CASSPGQPYGYTF.

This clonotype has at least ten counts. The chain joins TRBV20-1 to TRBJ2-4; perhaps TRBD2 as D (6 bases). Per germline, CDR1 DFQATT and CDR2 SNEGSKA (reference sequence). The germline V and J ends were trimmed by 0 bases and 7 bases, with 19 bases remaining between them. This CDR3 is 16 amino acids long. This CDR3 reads CSARDGRGLANNIQYF. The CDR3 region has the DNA TGCAGTGCTAGAGATGGACGTGGCCTAGCGAACAACATTCAGTACTTC.

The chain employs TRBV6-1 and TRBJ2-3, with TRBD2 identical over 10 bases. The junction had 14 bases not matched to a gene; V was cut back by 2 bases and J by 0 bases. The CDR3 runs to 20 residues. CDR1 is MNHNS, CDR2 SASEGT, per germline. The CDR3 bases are TGTGCCAGCAGTGAATACGTTAGCGGGAGGACCGCTTCTAGCACAGATACGCAGTATTTT. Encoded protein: CASSEYVSGRTASSTDTQYF.

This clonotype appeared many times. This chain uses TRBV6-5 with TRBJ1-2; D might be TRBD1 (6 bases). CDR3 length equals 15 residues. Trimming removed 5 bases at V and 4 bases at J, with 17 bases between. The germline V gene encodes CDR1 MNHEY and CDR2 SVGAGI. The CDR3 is CASSHSPDRAYGYTF. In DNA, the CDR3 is TGTGCCAGCAGTCATTCCCCGGACAGAGCCTATGGCTACACCTTC.

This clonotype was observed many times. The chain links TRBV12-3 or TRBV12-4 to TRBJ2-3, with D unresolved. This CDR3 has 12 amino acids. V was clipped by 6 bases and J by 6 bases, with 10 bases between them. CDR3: CASSHRSDTQYF. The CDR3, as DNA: TGTGCCAGCAGCCACCGTTCGGATACGCAGTATTTT.

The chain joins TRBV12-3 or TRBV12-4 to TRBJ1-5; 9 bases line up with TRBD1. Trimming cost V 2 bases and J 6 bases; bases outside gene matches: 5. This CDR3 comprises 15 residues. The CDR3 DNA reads TGTGCCAGCAGTTTAAGGACAGGGGTACGTCAGCCCCAGCATTTT. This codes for CASSLRTGVRQPQHF.

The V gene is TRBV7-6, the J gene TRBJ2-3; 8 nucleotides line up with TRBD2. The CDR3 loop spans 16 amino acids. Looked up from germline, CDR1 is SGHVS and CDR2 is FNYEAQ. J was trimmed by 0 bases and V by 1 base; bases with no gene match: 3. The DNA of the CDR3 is TGTGCCAGCAGCTTAGTAGCGGGGATAAGCACAGATACGCAGTATTTT. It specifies CASSLVAGISTDTQYF.

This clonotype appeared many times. The CDR3 sequence is CASSPGQGVPSGNTIYF. The CDR3 DNA is TGTGCCAGCAGCCCCGGACAGGGGGTGCCCTCTGGAAACACCATATATTTT. This sequence joins TRBV27 and TRBJ1-3, with TRBD1 matching 10 bases. V dropped 6 bases and J dropped 0; count of bases not matched to a gene: 8. Germline V gene sequence: CDR1 MNHEY, CDR2 SMNVEV (reference sequence). The CDR3 totals 17 residues.

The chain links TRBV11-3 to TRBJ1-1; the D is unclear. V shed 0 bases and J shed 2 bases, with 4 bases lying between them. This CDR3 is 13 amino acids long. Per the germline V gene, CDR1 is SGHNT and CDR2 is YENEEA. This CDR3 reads CASSLEHNTEAFF. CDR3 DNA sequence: TGTGCCAGCAGCTTAGAACACAACACTGAAGCTTTCTTT.

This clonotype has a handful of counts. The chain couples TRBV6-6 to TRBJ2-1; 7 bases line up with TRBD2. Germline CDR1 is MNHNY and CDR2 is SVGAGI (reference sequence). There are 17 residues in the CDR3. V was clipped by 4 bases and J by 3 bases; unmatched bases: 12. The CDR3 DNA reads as TGTGCCAGCAGTTCAAGCGGGGAACCGAGGATCTACAATGAGCAGTTCTTC. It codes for CASSSSGEPRIYNEQFF.

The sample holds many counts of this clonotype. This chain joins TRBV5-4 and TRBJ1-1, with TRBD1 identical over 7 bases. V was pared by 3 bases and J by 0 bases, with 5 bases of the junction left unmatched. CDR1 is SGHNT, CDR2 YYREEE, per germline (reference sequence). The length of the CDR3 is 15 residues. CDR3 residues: CASSWGDRMNTEAFF. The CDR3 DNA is TGTGCCAGCAGCTGGGGGGACAGAATGAACACTGAAGCTTTCTTT.

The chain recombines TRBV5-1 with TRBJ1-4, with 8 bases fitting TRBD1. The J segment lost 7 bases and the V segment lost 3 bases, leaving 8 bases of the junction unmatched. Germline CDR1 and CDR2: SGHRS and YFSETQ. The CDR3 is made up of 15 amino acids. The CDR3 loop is CASSSTGQASEKLFF. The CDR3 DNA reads TGCGCCAGCAGCTCCACGGGACAGGCCTCTGAAAAACTGTTTTTT.

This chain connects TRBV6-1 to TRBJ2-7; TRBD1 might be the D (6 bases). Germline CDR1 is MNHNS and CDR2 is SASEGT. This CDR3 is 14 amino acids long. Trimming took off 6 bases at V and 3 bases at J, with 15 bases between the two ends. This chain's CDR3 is CASSKAGADYEQYF. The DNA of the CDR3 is TGTGCCAGCAGCAAGGCAGGGGCGGACTACGAGCAGTACTTC.

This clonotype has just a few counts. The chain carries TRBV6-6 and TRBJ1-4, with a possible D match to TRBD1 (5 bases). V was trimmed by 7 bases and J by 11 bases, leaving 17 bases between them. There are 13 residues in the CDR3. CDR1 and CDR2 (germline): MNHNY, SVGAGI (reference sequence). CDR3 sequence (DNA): TGTGCCAGCACCCCGGGGACCATGGAGAAACTGTTTTTT. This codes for CASTPGTMEKLFF.

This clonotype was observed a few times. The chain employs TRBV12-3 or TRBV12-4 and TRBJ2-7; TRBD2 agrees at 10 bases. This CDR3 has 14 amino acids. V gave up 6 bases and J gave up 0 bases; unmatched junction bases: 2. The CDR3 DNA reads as TGTGCCAGCAGAAGGACTAGCGGCTCCTACGAGCAGTACTTC. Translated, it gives CASRRTSGSYEQYF.

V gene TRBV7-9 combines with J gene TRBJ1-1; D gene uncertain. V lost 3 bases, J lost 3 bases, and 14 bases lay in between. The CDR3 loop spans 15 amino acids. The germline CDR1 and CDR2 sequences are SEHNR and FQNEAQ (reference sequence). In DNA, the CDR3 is TGTGCCAGCAGCTTTCCCAAGGGAGGGTACACTGAAGCTTTCTTT. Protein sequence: CASSFPKGGYTEAFF. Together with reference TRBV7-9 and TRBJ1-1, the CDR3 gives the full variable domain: DTGVSQNPRHKITKRGQNVTFRCDPISEHNRLYWYRQTLGQGPEFLTYFQNEAQLEKSRLLSDRFSAERPKGSFSTLEIQRTEQGDSAMYLCASSFPKGGYTEAFFGQGTRLTVV.

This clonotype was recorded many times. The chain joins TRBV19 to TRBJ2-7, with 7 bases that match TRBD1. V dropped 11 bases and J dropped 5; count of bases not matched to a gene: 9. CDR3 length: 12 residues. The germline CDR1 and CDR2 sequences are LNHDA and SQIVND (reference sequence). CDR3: CARPQGVHEQYF. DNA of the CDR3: TGTGCCCGACCCCAGGGGGTCCACGAGCAGTACTTC.

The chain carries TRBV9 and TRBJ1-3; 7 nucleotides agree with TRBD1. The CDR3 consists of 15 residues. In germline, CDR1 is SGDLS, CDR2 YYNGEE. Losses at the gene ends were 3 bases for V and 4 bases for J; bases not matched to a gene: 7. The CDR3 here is CASSENTGAGNTIYF. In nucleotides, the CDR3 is TGTGCCAGCAGCGAGAATACAGGGGCAGGAAACACCATATATTTT.

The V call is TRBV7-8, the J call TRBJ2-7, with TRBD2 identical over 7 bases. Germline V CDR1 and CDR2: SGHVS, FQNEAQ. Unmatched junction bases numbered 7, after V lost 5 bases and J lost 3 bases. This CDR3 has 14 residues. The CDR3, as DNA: TGTGCCAGCAGCGATCGACTAGCAGGCTACGAGCAGTACTTC. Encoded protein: CASSDRLAGYEQYF.

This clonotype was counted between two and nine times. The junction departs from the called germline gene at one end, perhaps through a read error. DNA for the CDR3: TGTGCCAGCAGCCTAGCGGGAGTTCGTTACAATGAGCAGTTCTTC. This sequence encodes CASSLAGVRYNEQFF. The chain employs TRBV7-2 and TRBJ2-1, with TRBD2 matching 10 bases. The CDR3 sequence is 15 residues long. Germline V gene lookup returns CDR1 SGHTA and CDR2 FQGNSA.

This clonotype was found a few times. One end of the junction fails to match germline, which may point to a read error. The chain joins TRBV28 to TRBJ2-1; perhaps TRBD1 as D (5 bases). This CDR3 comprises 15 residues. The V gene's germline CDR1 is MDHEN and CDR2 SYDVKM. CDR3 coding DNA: TGTGCCAGCAGTTTTGGGGCGACCCCGCCAGAGTCAACGGTCTTC. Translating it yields CASSFGATPPESTVF.

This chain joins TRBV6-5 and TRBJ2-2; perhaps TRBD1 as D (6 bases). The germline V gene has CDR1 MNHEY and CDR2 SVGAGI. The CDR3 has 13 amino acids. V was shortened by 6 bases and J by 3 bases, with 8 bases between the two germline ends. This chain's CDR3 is CASRTGHTGELFF. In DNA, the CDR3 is TGTGCCAGCAGAACAGGGCACACCGGGGAGCTGTTTTTT.

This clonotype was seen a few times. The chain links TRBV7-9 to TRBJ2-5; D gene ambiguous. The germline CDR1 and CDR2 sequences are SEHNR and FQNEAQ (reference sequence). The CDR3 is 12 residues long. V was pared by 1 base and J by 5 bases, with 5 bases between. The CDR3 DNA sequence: TGTGCCAGCAGCTTAGATTACGAGACCCAGTACTTC. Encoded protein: CASSLDYETQYF.